This T cell receptor (beta chain) was documented in a study of blood T cells in healthy people across ages. This clonotype was detected only a few times. No antigen is known for it. It was with a sample-barcoded 5' primer and a J-beta primer mix that a second PCR of roughly 7 to 12 cycles was run. TCRdb independently ran MiXCR on the 5' RACE reads; one entry per CDR3 protein. Of roughly 1.7 million distinct CDR3 sequences listed, 30% to 40% are singletons. General study results and limits: Not knowing donor CMV status may have confounded expanded clonotype changes.

Germline CDR1 is SQVTM and CDR2 is ANQGSEA. The length of the CDR3 is 12 residues. Material for sequencing was blood. V gene TRBV29-1 combines with J gene TRBJ2-3; 7 positions agree with TRBD1. The receptor's source is a woman in her 30s in good health. For the CDR3, the DNA is TGCGCTGCAGGGGGTGTCACAGATACGCAGTATTTT. Amino acid sequence: CAAGGVTDTQYF.